The sequence of this T cell receptor beta chain was determined in a study of blood T cell repertoires in COVID-19 (dated by TCRdb to 2020 to 2022). As for the study more broadly: Samples covering the acute and convalescent phases of COVID-19 were provided by collaborators in the United States, Italy and Spain. Subjects who had been exposed to COVID-19, were actively infected with it, or had recovered from it provided the deeply sampled blood TCRbeta repertoires that made up the dataset. The samples were drawn from the first 160 participants of the ongoing ImmuneRACE study and from 1,254 subjects provided by 6 global collaborators. HLA class I and class II types, where available, came from metadata supplied by the sample provider rather than from assay-based typing. The material from the prospective study consisted of cDNA or gDNA derived from T cells, B-cell-depleted T cells, or PBMCs. A de-identified subject ID, COVID-19 status, age in years and sex were almost always included in the sample metadata. The repertoires were released in a freely available public database intended as a resource for research on the immune response to SARS-CoV-2.

Sequences LNHDA (CDR1) and SQIVND (CDR2) are obtained from the germline V gene (reference sequence). The CDR3, from cysteine to phenylalanine, totals 15 residues. Just the 45-base CDR3 DNA is kept, in frame starting at base 1. Trimming removed 6 bases from V and 3 bases from J; the gene matches leave 5 bases unexplained. Paper-wide results and their limitations: How much clinical and demographic metadata was included differed by source and by participant, and the metadata was provided uncurated.

The immunoSEQ Assay, a bias-controlled multiplex PCR, was used to amplify TCRbeta CDR3 regions from genomic DNA. The study's own analysis went as follows. The number of nucleated cells in each sample was estimated by amplification of reference gene primers within the assay. To quantify the absolute abundance of each unique TCRbeta CDR3 rearrangement, sequence reads were collapsed and filtered. For each sample, productive Simpson clonality was calculated as the square root of Simpson's diversity index over productive rearrangements. The table was pulled from immuneACCESS by TCRdb, which kept in-frame rearrangements only. Such tables lose some clones; where checked, under half of the loss comes from unresolved V genes, and the rest has no known cause. The V and J calls and clone size are taken from that table; D and trimming were inferred from the DNA. Within this sample are approximately 100,000 clones, with more than 85% of them counted one time only. The biggest ten clones account for over 15% of the sample.

Collaborating institutions collected whole blood in K2EDTA tubes following their own protocols. For TCRbeta analysis, collaborators shipped samples in one of three forms: frozen whole blood, isolated PBMCs, or DNA extracted from either of those sample types. On this clone itself: Its target antigen remains unknown. Nothing much larger sits one base from this clone, and base qualities are not available.

The receptor was derived from a human donor with acute or convalescent COVID-19. The donor label of this sample is uncertain. This chain is built from TRBV19 and TRBJ2-3; the junction holds 11 bases that match TRBD2. The sample taken for sequencing was peripheral blood. The CDR3 protein is CASSTLAGATDTQYF. The nucleotide sequence reads as follows: TGTGCCAGTAGCACACTAGCGGGAGCGACAGATACGCAGTATTTT. Full variable domain (CDR3 extended with the reference TRBV19 and TRBJ2-3 proteins): DGGITQSPKYLFRKEGQNVTLSCEQNLNHDAMYWYRQDPGQGLRLIYYSQIVNDFQKGDIAEGYSVSREKKESFPLTVTSAQKNPTAFYLCASSTLAGATDTQYFGPGTRLTVL.